These 14 T cell receptor beta chains came from one sample sequenced in a study of OX40 agonist ivuxolimab in advanced cancers. Measured with immunoSEQ multiplex PCR; TCRdb has only the in-frame clones, and not every one. The sample shows roughly 61,000 clones, approximately 93% of them seen only once. The material was CD4+ or CD8+ T cells sorted from blood, obtained in a trial of the OX40 agonist ivuxolimab. Receptors were obtained from an adult with an advanced solid tumor such as melanoma, head and neck, liver or kidney cancer.

This chain uses TRBV4-1 with TRBJ1-5, with D possibly TRBD1 on 6 matching bases. V was cut by 1 base and J by 5 bases, with 12 bases left in between. The CDR3 contains 15 residues. Germline-derived CDR1 and CDR2 are MGHRA and YSYEKL. CDR3: CASSQVQGGDQPQHF. The CDR3 DNA reads as TGCGCCAGCAGCCAAGTACAGGGAGGGGATCAGCCCCAGCATTTT.

V is TRBV27 and J is TRBJ2-7; 11 bases match TRBD2. Germline V gene sequence: CDR1 MNHEY, CDR2 SMNVEV (reference sequence). The CDR3 is 18 residues long. V gave up 0 bases and J gave up 6 bases; unmatched junction bases: 13. The CDR3 is CASSLSNPLTSGVSEQYF. CDR3 coding DNA: TGTGCCAGCAGTTTATCGAACCCCCTGACTAGCGGGGTGAGCGAGCAGTACTTC.

The J gene is TRBJ2-2, the V gene TRBV10-3; D not resolved. The CDR3 length is 15 residues. Trimming pared 2 bases from V and 5 bases from J, leaving 12 bases between. Germline V lookup: CDR1 ENHRY, CDR2 SYGVKD. The CDR3 here is CAISEPSDGTGELFF. CDR3 sequence (DNA): TGTGCCATCAGTGAGCCTTCGGACGGGACCGGGGAGCTGTTTTTT.

As to this clone: Sequence at one end of the junction differs from germline and may be a read error. The chain uses TRBV13 and TRBJ2-1; 12 bases line up with TRBD2. The CDR3 covers 17 residues. Germline-derived CDR1 and CDR2 are PRHDT and FYEKMQ (reference sequence). The CDR3 bases are TGTGCCAGCAGCCTAGGATTGACTAGCGGGAGCTACAATGAGCAGTTCTTC. Its protein product is CASSLGLTSGSYNEQFF.

The V gene is TRBV11-2, the J gene TRBJ1-1; D gene ambiguous. Trimming removed 1 base from V and 6 bases from J, with 6 bases in between. Germline lookup yields CDR1 SGHAT and CDR2 FQNNGV. The CDR3 has 12 amino acids. The CDR3 nucleotides read TGTGCCAGCAGCTTAGGCCGGTCTGAAGCTTTCTTT. This codes for CASSLGRSEAFF. Filled out from reference TRBV11-2 and TRBJ1-1, the complete variable domain reads EAGVAQSPRYKIIEKRQSVAFWCNPISGHATLYWYQQILGQGPKLLIQFQNNGVVDDSQLPKDRFSAERLKGVDSTLKIQPAKLEDSAVYLCASSLGRSEAFFGQGTRLTVV.

The chain carries TRBV5-6 and TRBJ1-1; D uncertain. CDR1 is SGHDT and CDR2 is YYEEEE in the germline V gene. Between the trimmed V and J ends, which lost 4 bases and 2 bases, there was a span of 12 bases. This CDR3 region has 14 residues. The CDR3 sequence is CASSILDGNTEAFF. As DNA, the CDR3 is TGTGCCAGCAGCATCCTGGACGGCAACACTGAAGCTTTCTTT.

This clone has just one count. The V call is TRBV5-1, the J call TRBJ2-3, with D perhaps matching TRBD1 or TRBD2 (5 bases each). This CDR3 comprises 15 residues. The germline gives CDR1 SGHRS, CDR2 YFSETQ. V was clipped by 4 bases and J by 0 bases, with 12 bases between them. The CDR3: CASSPGTSSTDTQYF. Written as DNA, the CDR3 is TGCGCCAGCAGCCCCGGGACGTCTAGCACAGATACGCAGTATTTT.

The chain uses TRBV11-3 and TRBJ2-5; perhaps TRBD2 as D (5 bases). Germline values: CDR1 SGHNT, CDR2 YENEEA. V was cut by 3 bases and J by 5 bases, with 19 bases left in between. This CDR3 has 16 residues. The CDR3, as DNA: TGTGCCAGCAGCTTCCGTTCTCCGGGAATCCGGGAGACCCAGTACTTC. Its protein is CASSFRSPGIRETQYF.

The chain recombines TRBV5-1 with TRBJ1-6, with 9 bases matching TRBD1. Germline loops: CDR1 SGHRS, CDR2 YFSETQ. This CDR3 comprises 15 residues. Losses at the gene ends were 4 bases for V and 8 bases for J; bases not matched to a gene: 7. CDR3 nucleotides: TGCGCCAGCAGCGGGACAGGGCCGGGTGATTCACCCCTCCACTTT. It is translated as CASSGTGPGDSPLHF. The whole variable domain, remainder taken from reference TRBV5-1 and TRBJ1-6, is KAGVTQTPRYLIKTRGQQVTLSCSPISGHRSVSWYQQTPGQGLQFLFEYFSETQRNKGNFPGRFSGRQFSNSRSEMNVSTLELGDSALYLCASSGTGPGDSPLHFGNGTRLTVT.

This clone was recorded once. The rearrangement links TRBV7-3 to TRBJ1-2; 8 bases agree with TRBD1. The V segment lost 5 bases and the J segment 8 bases; nucleotides outside the gene matches: 13. The CDR3 is 15 residues long. Germline CDR1 and CDR2: SGHTA and FQGTGA. CDR3 sequence reads: CASSHQGARMEGYTF. The DNA for the CDR3 is TGTGCCAGCAGCCACCAGGGGGCGCGTATGGAAGGCTACACCTTC.

This sequence joins TRBV4-1 and TRBJ2-7, with no clear D. CDR3 length: 13 residues. Germline CDR1 reads MGHRA; CDR2 reads YSYEKL. V was clipped by 0 bases and J by 1 base, with 4 bases between them. In DNA form, the CDR3 reads TGCGCCAGCAGCCAAGACAGGTCCTACGAGCAGTACTTC. Its translation is CASSQDRSYEQYF.

The V and J genes are TRBV15 and TRBJ2-4, with D tentatively TRBD2 (6 bases). The germline V and J ends were trimmed by 3 bases and 4 bases, with 13 bases remaining between them. CDR1 is LNHNV and CDR2 is YYDKDF in the germline V gene (reference sequence). The CDR3 covers 15 residues. CDR3 DNA sequence: TGTGCCACCAGCAGCCCCCAGGAGGGGAAAAACATTCAGTACTTC. It translates to CATSSPQEGKNIQYF. The variable domain in full, with the rest retrieved from reference TRBV15 and TRBJ2-4, is DAMVIQNPRYQVTQFGKPVTLSCSQTLNHNVMYWYQQKSSQAPKLLFHYYDKDFNNEADTPDNFQSRRPNTSFCFLDIRSPGLGDTAMYLCATSSPQEGKNIQYFGAGTRLSVL.

The CDR3 region is CASSESTGFHNEQFF. For the CDR3, the DNA is TGTGCCAGCAGTGAATCCACGGGGTTTCACAATGAGCAGTTCTTC. The gene calls are TRBV6-1 and TRBJ2-1, with a weak D call TRBD2 (5 bases). CDR1 and CDR2 from the germline V gene are MNHNS and SASEGT. The CDR3 runs to 15 residues. V was pared by 2 bases and J by 5 bases, with 13 bases between.

The V and J genes are TRBV19 and TRBJ2-2; D remains ambiguous. V lost 1 base and J lost 6, with 9 bases in between. Germline values: CDR1 LNHDA, CDR2 SQIVND (reference sequence). CDR3 length: 14 residues. The CDR3 DNA reads TGTGCCAGTAGTATAGTTCGGGCCCCCGGGGAGCTGTTTTTT. It specifies CASSIVRAPGELFF.